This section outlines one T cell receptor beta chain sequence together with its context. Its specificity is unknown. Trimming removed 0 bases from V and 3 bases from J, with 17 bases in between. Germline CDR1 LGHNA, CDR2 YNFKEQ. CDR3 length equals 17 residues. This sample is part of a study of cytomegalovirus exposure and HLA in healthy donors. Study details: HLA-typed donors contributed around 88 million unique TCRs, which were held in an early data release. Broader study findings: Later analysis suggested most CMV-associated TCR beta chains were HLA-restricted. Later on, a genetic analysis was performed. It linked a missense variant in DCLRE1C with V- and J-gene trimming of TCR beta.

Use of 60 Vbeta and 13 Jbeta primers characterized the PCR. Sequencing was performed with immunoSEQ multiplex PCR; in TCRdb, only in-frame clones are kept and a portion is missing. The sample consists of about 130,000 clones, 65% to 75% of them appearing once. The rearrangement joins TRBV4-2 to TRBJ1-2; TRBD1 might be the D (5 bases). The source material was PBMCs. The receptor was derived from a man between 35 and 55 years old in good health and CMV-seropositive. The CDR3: CASSQDRILGGDYGYTF. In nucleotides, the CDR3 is TGTGCCAGCAGCCAAGATCGTATCCTGGGGGGGGACTATGGCTACACCTTC.